This T cell receptor (beta chain) was sequenced during a study of early T cells in non-severe SARS-CoV-2 infection. TCRdb processed the 5' RACE reads anew with MiXCR; each CDR3 protein has one entry. The sample holds 80,000 or so distinct CDR3 sequences, more than 10% seen once. In its sample, this clonotype was seen a few times. The germline V gene encodes CDR1 MNHEY and CDR2 SVGAGI. Trimming cost V 5 bases and J 10 bases; bases outside gene matches: 17. This CDR3 has 17 residues. This chain links TRBV6-5 with TRBJ1-6, with 7 bases that match TRBD1. The clonotype was recovered from an adult who was a healthcare worker with PCR-confirmed SARS-CoV-2 infection or an uninfected control (not recorded which). Sequenced sample: whole blood. The CDR3 region is CASSAPLTRDRWSPLHF. CDR3 DNA: TGTGCCAGCAGTGCCCCCTTGACTCGGGACAGATGGTCACCCCTCCACTTT.